This T cell receptor beta chain was captured in a study of cytomegalovirus exposure and HLA in healthy donors. Study outcomes and limitations: Confirmation was obtained in vitro that three CMV-associated chains are specific for CMV antigens.

A few counts support this clone. Its antigen remains unidentified. Sequencing was performed with immunoSEQ multiplex PCR; in TCRdb, only in-frame clones are kept and a portion is missing. The sample gives roughly 75,000 clones, approximately 95% of which show up once; more than 2% is in the top ten. The CDR3 contains 17 residues. The V gene end was trimmed by 3 bases and the J gene end by 2 bases; junction bases not matched to a gene: 12. Germline assignment: CDR1 SGHNT and CDR2 YENEEA. The J gene is TRBJ2-5, the V gene TRBV11-3; 7 nucleotides line up with TRBD2. The receptor's source is a woman aged 18-35 years in good health and CMV-seronegative. The sample consisted of PBMCs. This CDR3 reads CASSLGGAGQIQETQYF. CDR3 sequence (DNA): TGTGCCAGCAGCTTGGGAGGGGCAGGGCAGATACAAGAGACCCAGTACTTC.